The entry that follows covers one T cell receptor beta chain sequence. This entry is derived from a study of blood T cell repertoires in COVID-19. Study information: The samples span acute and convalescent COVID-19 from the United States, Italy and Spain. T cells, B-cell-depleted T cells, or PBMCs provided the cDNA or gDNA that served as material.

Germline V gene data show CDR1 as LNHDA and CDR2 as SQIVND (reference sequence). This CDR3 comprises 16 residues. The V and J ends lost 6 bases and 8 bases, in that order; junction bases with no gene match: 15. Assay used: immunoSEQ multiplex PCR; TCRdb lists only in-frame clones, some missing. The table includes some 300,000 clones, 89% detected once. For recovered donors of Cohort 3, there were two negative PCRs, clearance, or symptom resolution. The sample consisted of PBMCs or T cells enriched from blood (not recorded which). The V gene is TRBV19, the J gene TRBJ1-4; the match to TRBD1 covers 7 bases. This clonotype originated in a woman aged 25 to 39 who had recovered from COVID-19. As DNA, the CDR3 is TGTGCCAGTAGAAGGGATGCTGACAGGGTGAGGGAAAAACTGTTTTTT. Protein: CASRRDADRVREKLFF.